These 5 T cell receptor beta chains were all obtained from the same sample, sequenced in a study of beta chain features in type 1 diabetes. Study observations and caveats: There was a moderate but significant shortening of TCRB CDR3s in all four CD4+ subsets of Type 1 diabetes patients.

Reverse transcribing all isolated RNA meant expressed TCRB transcripts were sequenced. The table came from immunoSEQ multiplex PCR; TCRdb's copy has only in-frame clones and leaves some out. The sample holds over 200,000 clones, roughly 11% seen once. These receptors are not linked to any known antigen. Source material: naive CD4+ T cells from blood. These receptors were collected from a young man with type 1 diabetes.

This clone has only a few counts. The chain has TRBV7-2 and TRBJ2-7; TRBD2 matches 7 bases. CDR1 and CDR2 (germline): SGHTA, FQGNSA. The CDR3 has 14 residues. V shed 6 bases, J shed 3 bases, and the junction held 8 bases outside the gene matches. CDR3 protein: CASREGLSFYEQYF. The DNA for the CDR3 is TGTGCCAGCAGGGAGGGACTAAGCTTCTACGAGCAGTACTTC.

This chain uses TRBV30 with TRBJ2-7, with 8 bases lining up with TRBD1. This CDR3 has 14 residues. With V trimmed by 5 bases and J by 2 bases, 8 bases remained unmatched. The V gene's germline CDR1 is GTSNPN and CDR2 SVGIG (reference sequence). The CDR3 spells CAWSGTGNTYEQYF. The CDR3 nucleotides read TGTGCCTGGTCAGGGACAGGAAATACCTACGAGCAGTACTTC.

This clone has a handful of counts. The V call is TRBV6-5, the J call TRBJ1-1; TRBD1 is a possible D gene (6 bases). The germline V gene has CDR1 MNHEY and CDR2 SVGAGI. CDR3 size: 13 residues. V lost 8 bases and J 2 bases, leaving 12 bases between the germline ends. CDR3 region: CASGGQLNTEAFF. CDR3 coding DNA: TGTGCCAGCGGGGGACAACTAAACACTGAAGCTTTCTTT.

The CDR3 spells CASKLEDEQYF. The DNA for the CDR3 is TGTGCCAGCAAACTAGAGGACGAGCAGTACTTC. This chain connects TRBV28 to TRBJ2-7, with D tentatively TRBD2 (5 bases). The CDR3 extends over 11 amino acids. In germline, CDR1 is MDHEN, CDR2 SYDVKM. V lost 7 bases to trimming and J lost 5 bases, with 9 bases between them.

The chain recombines TRBV15 with TRBJ1-2; possible D gene TRBD1, 5 bases. CDR1 LNHNV and CDR2 YYDKDF come from the germline V gene (reference sequence). The CDR3 totals 16 residues. V dropped 0 bases and J dropped 3 bases, with 14 bases sitting between them. CDR3 DNA: TGTGCCACCAGCAGAGATTGGCAGGGAGGCGACTATGGCTACACCTTC. Translating gives CATSRDWQGGDYGYTF.